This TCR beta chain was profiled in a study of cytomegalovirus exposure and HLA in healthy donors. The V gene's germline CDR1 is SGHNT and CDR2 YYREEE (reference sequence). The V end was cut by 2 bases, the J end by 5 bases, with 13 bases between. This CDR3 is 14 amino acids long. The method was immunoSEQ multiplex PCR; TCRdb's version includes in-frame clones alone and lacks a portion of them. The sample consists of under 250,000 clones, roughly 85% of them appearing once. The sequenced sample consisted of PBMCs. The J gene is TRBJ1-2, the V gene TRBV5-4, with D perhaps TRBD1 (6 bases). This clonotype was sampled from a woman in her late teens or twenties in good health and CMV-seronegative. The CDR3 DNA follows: TGTGCCAGCAGCTTCCCAGGGGTGGGATATGGCTACACCTTC. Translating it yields CASSFPGVGYGYTF.